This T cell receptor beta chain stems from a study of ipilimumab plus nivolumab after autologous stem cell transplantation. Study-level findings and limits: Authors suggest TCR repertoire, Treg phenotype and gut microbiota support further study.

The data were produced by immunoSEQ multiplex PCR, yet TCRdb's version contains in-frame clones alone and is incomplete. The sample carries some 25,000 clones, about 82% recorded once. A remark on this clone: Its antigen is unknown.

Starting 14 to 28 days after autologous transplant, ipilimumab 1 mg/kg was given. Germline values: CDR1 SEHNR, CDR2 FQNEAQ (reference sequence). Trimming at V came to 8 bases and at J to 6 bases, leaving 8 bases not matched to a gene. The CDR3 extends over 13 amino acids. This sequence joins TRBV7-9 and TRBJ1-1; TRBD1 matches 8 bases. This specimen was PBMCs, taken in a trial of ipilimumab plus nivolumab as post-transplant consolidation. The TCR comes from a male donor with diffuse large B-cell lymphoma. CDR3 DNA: TGTGCCAGCTCACAGGGGGTATTAGCTGAAGCTTTCTTT. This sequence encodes CASSQGVLAEAFF.